The clone carrying this TCR beta chain appeared a few times. As yet, its antigen is unknown. This specimen comes from a study of T cell repertoires in cytomegalovirus infection. Study at large: Based on public TCR beta signatures, there were indications of CMV infection and of a matching HLA type.

Study-wide results and limits: There were carriers of CMV plus the relevant HLA, and cumulative public TCR beta family frequency identified them. The ex vivo response was dominated by HLA-C-restricted CMV-specific TCR beta clonotypes.

TCRdb recomputed calls from the reads with MiXCR, one row per CDR3 protein. The sample has fewer than 350,000 distinct CDR3 sequences, roughly 15% seen once. CDR1 is MGHRA and CDR2 is YSYEKL in the germline V gene. The germline V and J ends were trimmed by 1 base and 0 bases, with 7 bases remaining between them. There are 15 residues in the CDR3. This clonotype was obtained from a human donor in good health (CMV status not recorded). Some clones in this sample may be carry-over from other donors' samples. Specimen: PBMCs. The gene calls are TRBV4-1 and TRBJ2-1; D is undetermined. In DNA form, the CDR3 reads TGCGCCAGCAGCCAAGTGACGAGCTCCTACAATGAGCAGTTCTTC. Residues: CASSQVTSSYNEQFF.